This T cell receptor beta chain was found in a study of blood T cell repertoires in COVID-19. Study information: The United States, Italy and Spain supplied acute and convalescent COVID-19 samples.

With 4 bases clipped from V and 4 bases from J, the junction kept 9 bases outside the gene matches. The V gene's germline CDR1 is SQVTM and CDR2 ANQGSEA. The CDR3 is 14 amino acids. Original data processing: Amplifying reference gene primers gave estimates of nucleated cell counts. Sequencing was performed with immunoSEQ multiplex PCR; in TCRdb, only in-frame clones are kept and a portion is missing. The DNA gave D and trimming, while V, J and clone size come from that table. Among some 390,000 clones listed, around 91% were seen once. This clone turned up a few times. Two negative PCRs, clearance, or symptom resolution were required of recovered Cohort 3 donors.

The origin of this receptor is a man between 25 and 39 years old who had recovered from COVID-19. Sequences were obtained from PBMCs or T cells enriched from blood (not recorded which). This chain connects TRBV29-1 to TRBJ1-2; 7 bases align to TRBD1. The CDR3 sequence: CSVGGEGATYGYTF. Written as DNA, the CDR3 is TGCAGCGTTGGGGGTGAGGGGGCGACCTATGGCTACACCTTC.